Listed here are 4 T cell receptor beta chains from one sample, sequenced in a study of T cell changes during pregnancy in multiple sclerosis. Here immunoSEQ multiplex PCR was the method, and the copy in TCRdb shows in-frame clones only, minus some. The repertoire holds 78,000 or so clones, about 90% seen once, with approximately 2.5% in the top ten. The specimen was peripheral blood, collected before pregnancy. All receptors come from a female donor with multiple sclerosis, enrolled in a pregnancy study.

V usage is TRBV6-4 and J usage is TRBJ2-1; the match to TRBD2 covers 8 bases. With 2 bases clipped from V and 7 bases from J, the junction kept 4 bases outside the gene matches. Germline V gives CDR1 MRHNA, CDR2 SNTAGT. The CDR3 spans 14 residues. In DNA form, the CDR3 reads TGTGCCAGCAGTGACAGGGGCGGGAGGAATGAGCAGTTCTTC. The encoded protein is CASSDRGGRNEQFF.

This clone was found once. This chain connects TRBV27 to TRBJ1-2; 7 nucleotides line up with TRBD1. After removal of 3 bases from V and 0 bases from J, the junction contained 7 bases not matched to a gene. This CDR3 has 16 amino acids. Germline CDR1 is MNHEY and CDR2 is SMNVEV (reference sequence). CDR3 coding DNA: TGTGCCAGCAGTTTGTCAACAGGGACAGCTAACTATGGCTACACCTTC. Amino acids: CASSLSTGTANYGYTF.

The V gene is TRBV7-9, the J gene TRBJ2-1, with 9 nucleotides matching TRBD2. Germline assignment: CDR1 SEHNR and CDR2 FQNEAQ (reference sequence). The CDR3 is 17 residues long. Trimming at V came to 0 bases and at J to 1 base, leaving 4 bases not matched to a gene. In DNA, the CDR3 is TGTGCCAGCAGCTTAGCGGGACTAGCCGATTCCTACAATGAGCAGTTCTTC. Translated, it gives CASSLAGLADSYNEQFF.

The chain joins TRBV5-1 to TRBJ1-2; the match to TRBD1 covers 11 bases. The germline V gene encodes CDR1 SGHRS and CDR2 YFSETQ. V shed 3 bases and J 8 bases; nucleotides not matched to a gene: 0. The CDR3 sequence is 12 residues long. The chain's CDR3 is CASSWDRGGYTF. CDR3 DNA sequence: TGCGCCAGCAGCTGGGACAGGGGGGGCTACACCTTC.